The rows below give T cell receptor beta chains drawn from one sample of a study of Graves' ophthalmopathy and Graves' hyperthyroidism. MiXCR was run by TCRdb on the multiplex PCR reads, yielding one entry per CDR3 protein. The table includes some 390,000 distinct CDR3 sequences, approximately 20% detected once. Source material: peripheral blood. Receptor source: a woman aged 18-29 years with Graves' ophthalmopathy. The CDR3 runs from the conserved cysteine through the conserved F or W. Each record gives: J gene, V gene, clone size, D gene, CDR3 protein, CDR3 DNA. D genes are given only for firm matches. Clone size is not always given. Where it is, it says once, few, many or a class for expanded clones.

J gene: TRBJ2-7
V gene: TRBV25-1
clone size: .
D gene: .
CDR3 protein: CASSATGTVSYEQYF
CDR3 DNA: TGTGCCAGCAGTGCCACCGGGACCGTCTCCTACGAGCAGTACTTC

J gene: TRBJ2-5
V gene: TRBV9
clone size: many
D gene: TRBD1
CDR3 protein: CASSVAGTGYQTQYF
CDR3 DNA: TGTGCCAGCAGCGTAGCCGGGACAGGGTACCAGACCCAGTACTTC

J gene: TRBJ1-1
V gene: TRBV27
clone size: many
D gene: .
CDR3 protein: CASSSGIEAFF
CDR3 DNA: TGTGCCAGCAGTTCTGGGATTGAAGCTTTCTTT

J gene: TRBJ2-7
V gene: TRBV28
clone size: .
D gene: .
CDR3 protein: CASSLLHAYEQYF
CDR3 DNA: TGTGCCAGCAGTTTACTCCACGCCTACGAGCAGTACTTC

J gene: TRBJ2-7
V gene: TRBV20-1
clone size: many
D gene: .
CDR3 protein: CSARGLRLASEAEQYF
CDR3 DNA: TGCAGTGCTAGAGGGCTACGTTTGGCCAGCGAGGCTGAGCAGTACTTC

J gene: TRBJ2-5
V gene: TRBV6-1
clone size: many
D gene: TRBD2
CDR3 protein: CASSGGGLAGAETQYF
CDR3 DNA: TGTGCCAGCAGTGGGGGTGGACTAGCGGGAGCCGAGACCCAGTACTTC

J gene: TRBJ2-5
V gene: TRBV12-3/TRBV12-4
clone size: .
D gene: .
CDR3 protein: CASSRGTWGYGTQYF
CDR3 DNA: TGTGCCAGCAGCCGGGGGACATGGGGATACGGGACCCAGTACTTC

J gene: TRBJ2-7
V gene: TRBV6-2/TRBV6-3
clone size: many
D gene: .
CDR3 protein: CASTPLAGYEQYF
CDR3 DNA: TGTGCCAGCACCCCTCTTGCGGGCTACGAGCAGTACTTC

J gene: TRBJ1-1
V gene: TRBV11-3
clone size: .
D gene: .
CDR3 protein: CASSSSRWNTEAFF
CDR3 DNA: TGTGCCAGCAGCTCGAGCCGGTGGAACACTGAAGCTTTCTTT

J gene: TRBJ2-3
V gene: TRBV28
clone size: many
D gene: TRBD2
CDR3 protein: CASVNPGLAGGSDTQYF
CDR3 DNA: TGTGCCAGCGTGAACCCAGGGCTAGCGGGGGGTTCGGATACGCAGTATTTT

J gene: TRBJ2-5
V gene: TRBV3-1
clone size: .
D gene: .
CDR3 protein: CASSRGDSDETQYF
CDR3 DNA: TGTGCCAGCAGCCGGGGGGACAGTGACGAGACCCAGTACTTC

J gene: TRBJ2-7
V gene: TRBV20-1
clone size: many
D gene: TRBD2
CDR3 protein: CSAYSGGRGEQYF
CDR3 DNA: TGCAGTGCTTATAGCGGGGGGAGAGGGGAGCAGTACTTC

J gene: TRBJ2-2
V gene: TRBV12-3/TRBV12-4
clone size: many
D gene: .
CDR3 protein: CASSPAVGELFF
CDR3 DNA: TGTGCCAGCAGCCCAGCCGTCGGGGAGCTGTTTTTT

J gene: TRBJ2-2
V gene: TRBV11-2
clone size: .
D gene: TRBD2
CDR3 protein: CASSFHGGGIPGELFF
CDR3 DNA: TGTGCCAGCAGCTTCCACGGGGGGGGGATCCCCGGGGAGCTGTTTTTT

J gene: TRBJ2-7
V gene: TRBV27
clone size: many
D gene: .
CDR3 protein: CASSYRDASYEQYF
CDR3 DNA: TGTGCCAGCAGTTACCGGGACGCTTCCTACGAGCAGTACTTC

J gene: TRBJ2-7
V gene: TRBV5-1
clone size: many
D gene: .
CDR3 protein: CASSLGTFQYEQYF
CDR3 DNA: TGCGCCAGCAGCTTGGGTACGTTCCAATACGAGCAGTACTTC

J gene: TRBJ1-5
V gene: TRBV24-1
clone size: many
D gene: .
CDR3 protein: CATSYGGSNQPQHF
CDR3 DNA: TGTGCCACCAGCTACGGGGGTAGCAATCAGCCCCAGCATTTT

J gene: TRBJ2-4
V gene: TRBV30
clone size: many
D gene: .
CDR3 protein: CAWRSGFTNIQYF
CDR3 DNA: TGTGCCTGGAGATCAGGTTTCACAAACATTCAGTACTTC

J gene: TRBJ2-2
V gene: TRBV6-2/TRBV6-3
clone size: many
D gene: .
CDR3 protein: CASKGGTGELFF
CDR3 DNA: TGTGCCAGCAAAGGGGGCACCGGGGAGCTGTTTTTT

J gene: TRBJ2-7
V gene: TRBV27
clone size: .
D gene: TRBD2
CDR3 protein: CASTLGTSEQYF
CDR3 DNA: TGTGCCAGCACCCTGGGGACTAGCGAGCAGTACTTC

J gene: TRBJ1-2
V gene: TRBV6-1
clone size: few
D gene: .
CDR3 protein: CASSKQNYGYTF
CDR3 DNA: TGTGCCAGCAGTAAACAGAACTATGGCTACACCTTC

J gene: TRBJ1-2
V gene: TRBV6-4
clone size: many
D gene: .
CDR3 protein: CASSDSRTAKIYGYTF
CDR3 DNA: TGTGCCAGCAGTGATTCCCGGACGGCCAAGATCTACGGCTACACCTTC

J gene: TRBJ2-7
V gene: TRBV12-3/TRBV12-4
clone size: many
D gene: TRBD1
CDR3 protein: CASRTTGGYEQYF
CDR3 DNA: TGTGCCAGCAGGACGACAGGGGGCTACGAGCAGTACTTC

J gene: TRBJ1-5
V gene: TRBV7-9
clone size: many
D gene: .
CDR3 protein: CASSRSEGNQPQHF
CDR3 DNA: TGTGCCAGCAGCCGGAGCGAAGGCAATCAGCCCCAGCATTTT

J gene: TRBJ1-1
V gene: TRBV30
clone size: many
D gene: .
CDR3 protein: CAWTGGNTEAFF
CDR3 DNA: TGTGCCTGGACAGGAGGGAACACTGAAGCTTTCTTT

J gene: TRBJ2-7
V gene: TRBV30
clone size: many
D gene: .
CDR3 protein: CAWSVFAVLGTGQYF
CDR3 DNA: TGTGCCTGGAGTGTCTTCGCGGTCCTTGGCACAGGGCAGTACTTC

J gene: TRBJ2-7
V gene: TRBV11-2
clone size: many
D gene: TRBD1
CDR3 protein: CASSLLQGVEQYF
CDR3 DNA: TGTGCCAGCAGCTTACTCCAGGGGGTCGAGCAGTACTTC

J gene: TRBJ1-3
V gene: TRBV12-3/TRBV12-4
clone size: many
D gene: TRBD1
CDR3 protein: CASSTGGGQGIPHTIYF
CDR3 DNA: TGTGCCAGCAGCACTGGAGGGGGACAGGGGATCCCGCACACCATATATTTT

J gene: TRBJ2-7
V gene: TRBV5-1
clone size: many
D gene: .
CDR3 protein: CASSLDLNEQYF
CDR3 DNA: TGCGCCAGCAGCTTGGACTTGAACGAGCAGTACTTC

J gene: TRBJ2-7
V gene: TRBV7-2
clone size: .
D gene: .
CDR3 protein: CASSLAGAAYEQYF
CDR3 DNA: TGTGCCAGCAGCTTAGCGGGGGCTGCCTACGAGCAGTACTTC

J gene: TRBJ2-7
V gene: TRBV7-2
clone size: .
D gene: TRBD2
CDR3 protein: CASSSLAGYSYEQYF
CDR3 DNA: TGTGCCAGCAGTTCTTTAGCGGGATACTCCTACGAGCAGTACTTC

J gene: TRBJ2-7
V gene: TRBV14
clone size: many
D gene: .
CDR3 protein: CASSHKVNPYEQYF
CDR3 DNA: TGTGCCAGCAGCCACAAAGTTAACCCCTACGAGCAGTACTTC

J gene: TRBJ1-1
V gene: TRBV12-3/TRBV12-4
clone size: .
D gene: .
CDR3 protein: CASITGGGRAFF
CDR3 DNA: TGTGCCAGCATCACGGGAGGGGGTCGAGCTTTCTTT

J gene: TRBJ2-2
V gene: TRBV27
clone size: many
D gene: .
CDR3 protein: CATQGIDAGELFF
CDR3 DNA: TGTGCCACTCAGGGGATTGATGCCGGGGAGCTGTTTTTT

J gene: TRBJ1-1
V gene: TRBV2
clone size: many
D gene: TRBD1
CDR3 protein: CASKEGTVNTEAFF
CDR3 DNA: TGTGCCAGCAAGGAGGGGACAGTGAACACTGAAGCTTTCTTT

J gene: TRBJ1-1
V gene: TRBV10-3
clone size: many
D gene: TRBD1
CDR3 protein: CAIKPGQGAQMNTEAFF
CDR3 DNA: TGTGCCATCAAACCGGGACAGGGGGCGCAAATGAACACTGAAGCTTTCTTT

J gene: TRBJ1-5
V gene: TRBV24-1
clone size: .
D gene: TRBD1
CDR3 protein: CATRRVGQVTFSNQPQHF
CDR3 DNA: TGTGCCACCCGAAGGGTGGGACAGGTCACTTTTAGCAATCAGCCCCAGCATTTT

J gene: TRBJ2-7
V gene: TRBV29-1
clone size: many
D gene: .
CDR3 protein: CSVLGAPREQYF
CDR3 DNA: TGCAGCGTGTTGGGGGCCCCCCGCGAGCAGTACTTC

J gene: TRBJ1-1
V gene: TRBV24-1
clone size: many
D gene: .
CDR3 protein: CATRSHQGMNTEAFF
CDR3 DNA: TGTGCCACCAGGTCACACCAGGGTATGAACACTGAAGCTTTCTTT

J gene: TRBJ1-5
V gene: TRBV6-2/TRBV6-3
clone size: many
D gene: .
CDR3 protein: CASSYPGLEPQHF
CDR3 DNA: TGTGCCAGCAGTTACCCTGGCTTGGAGCCCCAGCATTTT

J gene: TRBJ2-5
V gene: TRBV6-2/TRBV6-3
clone size: many
D gene: .
CDR3 protein: CASSPLRGQETQYF
CDR3 DNA: TGTGCCAGCAGTCCCCTACGAGGACAAGAGACCCAGTACTTC

J gene: TRBJ1-1
V gene: TRBV7-3
clone size: many
D gene: .
CDR3 protein: CASKTGFDTEAFF
CDR3 DNA: TGTGCCAGCAAAACAGGGTTTGACACTGAAGCTTTCTTT

J gene: TRBJ1-1
V gene: TRBV4-2
clone size: .
D gene: TRBD1
CDR3 protein: CASSLKPRDRGPRGEAFF
CDR3 DNA: TGTGCCAGCAGCCTAAAGCCCCGGGACAGGGGCCCAAGGGGCGAAGCTTTCTTT

J gene: TRBJ2-1
V gene: TRBV11-3
clone size: many
D gene: .
CDR3 protein: CASSLMSGVPYNEQFF
CDR3 DNA: TGTGCCAGCAGCTTGATGTCCGGGGTCCCCTACAATGAGCAGTTCTTC

J gene: TRBJ2-7
V gene: TRBV13
clone size: .
D gene: TRBD1
CDR3 protein: CASRLGPGQGGHYEQYF
CDR3 DNA: TGTGCCAGCAGACTGGGACCGGGACAGGGAGGGCACTACGAGCAGTACTTC

J gene: TRBJ1-1
V gene: TRBV6-1
clone size: .
D gene: .
CDR3 protein: CATGGYTEAFF
CDR3 DNA: TGTGCCACCGGGGGGTACACTGAAGCTTTCTTT

J gene: TRBJ1-5
V gene: TRBV12-3/TRBV12-4
clone size: .
D gene: .
CDR3 protein: CASSPDETGGQPQHF
CDR3 DNA: TGTGCCAGCAGTCCCGATGAAACTGGCGGGCAGCCCCAGCATTTT

J gene: TRBJ1-5
V gene: TRBV13
clone size: many
D gene: .
CDR3 protein: CASSLGQGEGQPQHF
CDR3 DNA: TGTGCCAGCAGCTTAGGACAGGGTGAAGGTCAGCCCCAGCATTTT

J gene: TRBJ2-5
V gene: TRBV6-5
clone size: many
D gene: TRBD1
CDR3 protein: CASSLDRVLETQYF
CDR3 DNA: TGTGCCAGCAGTCTGGACAGGGTTTTAGAGACCCAGTACTTC

J gene: TRBJ1-5
V gene: TRBV6-2/TRBV6-3
clone size: .
D gene: .
CDR3 protein: CAGSDPNQPQHF
CDR3 DNA: TGTGCCGGCTCAGACCCCAATCAGCCCCAGCATTTT

J gene: TRBJ2-7
V gene: TRBV28
clone size: .
D gene: .
CDR3 protein: CASSQVGVNFGSSYEQYF
CDR3 DNA: TGTGCCAGCAGCCAAGTAGGGGTAAACTTCGGAAGCTCCTACGAGCAGTACTTC

J gene: TRBJ2-7
V gene: TRBV4-1
clone size: many
D gene: .
CDR3 protein: CASSQLPRSESLIGYEQYF
CDR3 DNA: TGCGCCAGCAGCCAACTACCCAGATCAGAGTCTCTTATCGGATACGAGCAGTACTTC

J gene: TRBJ2-2
V gene: TRBV6-2/TRBV6-3
clone size: .
D gene: TRBD2
CDR3 protein: CASIPISSGRPTGELFF
CDR3 DNA: TGTGCCAGCATCCCTATCTCCAGCGGGAGGCCCACCGGGGAGCTGTTTTTT

J gene: TRBJ2-5
V gene: TRBV7-2
clone size: many
D gene: .
CDR3 protein: CASSFASAETQYF
CDR3 DNA: TGTGCCAGCAGCTTTGCTAGCGCAGAGACCCAGTACTTC

J gene: TRBJ1-1
V gene: TRBV5-1
clone size: many
D gene: TRBD1
CDR3 protein: CASRPPYRGPNTEAFF
CDR3 DNA: TGCGCCAGCCGGCCTCCCTACAGGGGGCCGAACACTGAAGCTTTCTTT

J gene: TRBJ1-6
V gene: TRBV7-8
clone size: .
D gene: TRBD1
CDR3 protein: CASSHGQGGSPLHF
CDR3 DNA: TGTGCCAGCAGCCACGGACAGGGCGGTTCACCCCTCCACTTT

J gene: TRBJ2-4
V gene: TRBV30
clone size: few
D gene: .
CDR3 protein: CAWSPGPAKNIQYF
CDR3 DNA: TGTGCCTGGAGCCCAGGTCCAGCCAAAAACATTCAGTACTTC